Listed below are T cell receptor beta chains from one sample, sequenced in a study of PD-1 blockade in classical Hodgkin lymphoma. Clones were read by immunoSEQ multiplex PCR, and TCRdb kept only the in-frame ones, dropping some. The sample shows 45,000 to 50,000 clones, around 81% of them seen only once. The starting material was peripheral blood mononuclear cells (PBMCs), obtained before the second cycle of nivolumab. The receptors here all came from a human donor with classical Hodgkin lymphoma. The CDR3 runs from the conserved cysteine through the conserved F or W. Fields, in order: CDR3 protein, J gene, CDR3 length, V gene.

CASSQGQRIYGYTF TRBJ1-2 14 TRBV2
CASSLGGTGLTDTQYF TRBJ2-3 16 TRBV5-1
CASSVEGGNYGYTF TRBJ1-2 14 TRBV9
CASSVLTGTGGSGYTF TRBJ1-2 16 TRBV9
CASIALFRTGGQPQHF TRBJ1-5 16 TRBV19
CASSELAPSSYNEQFF TRBJ2-1 16 TRBV2
CATLLTGAGNTIYF TRBJ1-3 14 TRBV7-9
CASSGTINEKLFF TRBJ1-4 13 TRBV28
CASSPYKLQINYGYTF TRBJ1-2 16 TRBV18
CASSLGSGGELFF TRBJ2-2 13 TRBV11-3
CASSKGQGLLEQYF TRBJ2-7 14 TRBV19
CASSLGPGNTEAFF TRBJ1-1 14 TRBV5-1